Listed below are T cell receptor beta chains from one sample, sequenced in a study of technical replicates of blood from a handful of donors. Produced via immunoSEQ multiplex PCR; TCRdb's table is partial and in-frame only. The sample shows tens of thousands of clones, roughly nine tenths of them seen only once. Source material: T cells isolated from PBMCs. These receptors were taken from a human donor in good health. Each CDR3 is given with its conserved first and last residue. D genes are given only for firm matches. The size of a clone is reported for some rows only, either as once, few or many, or as a class for expanded clones.

CDR3aa	CDR3nt	v_gene	abundance	j_gene	d_gene
CASSATVNYNEQFF	TGTGCCAGCAGCGCAACGGTTAACTACAATGAGCAGTTCTTC	TRBV9	NA	TRBJ2-1	NA
CASSLDWQGANYGYTF	TGTGCCAGCAGCTTAGATTGGCAGGGGGCAAACTATGGCTACACCTTC	TRBV11-2	NA	TRBJ1-2	TRBD1
CASRGPGNTEAFF	TGTGCCAGCAGGGGCCCAGGGAACACTGAAGCTTTCTTT	TRBV25-1	NA	TRBJ1-1	NA
CASSYIDRGQETQYF	TGTGCCAGCAGTTACATTGACAGGGGACAAGAGACCCAGTACTTC	TRBV6-5	NA	TRBJ2-5	TRBD1
CRTLGFNTEAFF	TGCCGGACTCTGGGGTTTAACACTGAAGCTTTCTTT	TRBV6-1	NA	TRBJ1-1	NA
CASSSLWGRSNQPQHF	TGTGCCAGCAGCTCCTTGTGGGGGAGGAGCAATCAGCCCCAGCATTTT	TRBV7-2	NA	TRBJ1-5	NA
CASSLSSGSIPDTQYF	TGTGCCAGCAGCCTATCCAGCGGGAGTATCCCAGATACGCAGTATTTT	TRBV11-2	few	TRBJ2-3	TRBD2
CASSLGGGQPQHF	TGTGCCAGCAGCTTAGGTGGCGGGCAGCCCCAGCATTTT	TRBV11-2	NA	TRBJ1-5	NA
CASSQDRDFSYEQYF	TGCGCCAGCAGCCAAGACAGGGACTTCTCCTACGAGCAGTACTTC	TRBV4-3	NA	TRBJ2-7	NA
CASSPGQGVVETQYF	TGTGCCAGCAGCCCAGGACAGGGAGTAGTGGAGACCCAGTACTTC	TRBV7-2	NA	TRBJ2-5	TRBD1
CASSFWDRGSYEQYF	TGTGCCAGCAGTTTCTGGGACAGGGGTTCCTACGAGCAGTACTTC	TRBV27	NA	TRBJ2-7	TRBD1
CSVVVAGIRDGELFF	TGCAGCGTGGTCGTAGCGGGAATAAGGGACGGGGAGCTGTTTTTT	TRBV29-1	NA	TRBJ2-2	TRBD2
CASSFAGPTGELFF	TGTGCCAGCAGTTTCGCGGGCCCCACCGGGGAGCTGTTTTTT	TRBV6-5	NA	TRBJ2-2	NA
CASSAVRRGWETQYF	TGTGCCAGCAGCGCCGTCCGGCGGGGGTGGGAGACCCAGTACTTC	TRBV9	NA	TRBJ2-5	TRBD2
CASSFPTYEQYF	TGTGCCAGCAGCTTCCCAACCTACGAGCAGTACTTC	TRBV7-2	once	TRBJ2-7	NA
CASSQGIPLSRQPQHF	TGCGCCAGCAGCCAAGGAATTCCCCTTAGTCGGCAGCCCCAGCATTTT	TRBV4-1	once	TRBJ1-5	NA
CSVEDPSRGYTF	TGCAGCGTTGAAGATCCTTCCAGGGGCTACACCTTC	TRBV29-1	NA	TRBJ1-2	NA
CASSEWVGDIQYF	TGTGCCAGCAGTGAGTGGGTCGGGGACATTCAGTACTTC	TRBV2	NA	TRBJ2-4	NA
CASSQGTGPRHEQYF	TGCGCCAGCAGCCAAGGGACAGGACCCCGGCACGAGCAGTACTTC	TRBV4-3	NA	TRBJ2-7	TRBD1
CASSILGGAEQYF	TGTGCCAGTAGTATCCTCGGAGGGGCCGAGCAGTACTTC	TRBV19	once	TRBJ2-7	NA
CASSSGQGSVNTEAFF	TGCGCCAGCAGCAGCGGACAGGGGTCAGTGAACACTGAAGCTTTCTTT	TRBV5-1	NA	TRBJ1-1	TRBD1
CANQQYEQYF	TGTGCCAATCAACAGTACGAGCAGTACTTC	TRBV6-4	NA	TRBJ2-7	NA
CASLRQGSNTEAFF	TGTGCCAGCTTGAGACAGGGGTCGAACACTGAAGCTTTCTTT	TRBV6-1	NA	TRBJ1-1	TRBD1
CASRRQGRGTEAFF	TGTGCCAGTAGACGACAGGGGAGAGGAACTGAAGCTTTCTTT	TRBV19	NA	TRBJ1-1	TRBD1
CASSEGQQNYGYTF	TGTGCCAGCAGCGAGGGACAGCAAAACTATGGCTACACCTTC	TRBV7-3	NA	TRBJ1-2	TRBD1
CASSYSYEQYF	TGTGCCAGCAGTTACTCCTACGAGCAGTACTTC	TRBV11-3	NA	TRBJ2-7	NA
CASSSISGSDQPQHF	TGTGCCAGCAGTTCCATCTCAGGGTCGGATCAGCCCCAGCATTTT	TRBV28	NA	TRBJ1-5	NA
CSVERGYDLNYGYTF	TGCAGCGTTGAAAGGGGATACGACCTGAACTATGGCTACACCTTC	TRBV29-1	NA	TRBJ1-2	NA